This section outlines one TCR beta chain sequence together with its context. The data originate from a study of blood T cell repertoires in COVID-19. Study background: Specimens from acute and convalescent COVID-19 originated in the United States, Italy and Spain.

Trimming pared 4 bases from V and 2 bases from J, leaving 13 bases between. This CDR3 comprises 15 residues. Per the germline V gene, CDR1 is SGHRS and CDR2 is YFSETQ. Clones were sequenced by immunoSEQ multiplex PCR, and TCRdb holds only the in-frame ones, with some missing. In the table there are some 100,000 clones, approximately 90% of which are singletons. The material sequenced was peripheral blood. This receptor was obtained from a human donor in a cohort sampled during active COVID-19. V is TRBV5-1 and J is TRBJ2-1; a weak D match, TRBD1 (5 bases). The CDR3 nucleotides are TGCGCCAGCAGCCCGGACACAGCTACCTACAATGAGCAGTTCTTC. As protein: CASSPDTATYNEQFF.